This TCR beta chain was identified during a study of blood T cell repertoires in COVID-19. Overall study: From the United States, Italy and Spain came samples of acute and convalescent COVID-19. Sources were T cells, B-cell-depleted T cells, or PBMCs; the material itself was cDNA or gDNA.

J lost 6 bases, V lost 3 bases, and 7 bases had no gene match. Germline V gives CDR1 SNHLY, CDR2 FYNNEI. The CDR3 contains 15 residues. Original methodology: Reference gene primer amplification yielded estimated nucleated cell counts. Clones were sequenced by immunoSEQ multiplex PCR, and TCRdb holds only the in-frame ones, with some missing. That table is the source of V, J and clone size, and D and trimming were worked out from the DNA. The top ten clones hold approximately 2.5% of a sample with 220,000 or so clones, about 80% of them seen once. This TCR was recovered from a woman between 55 and 75 years old with acute or convalescent COVID-19. What was sequenced was peripheral blood. The gene calls are TRBV2 and TRBJ2-2; TRBD2 matches at 7 bases. In nucleotides, the CDR3 is TGTGCCAGCAGTGATAGACTAGCCGGGGCCGGGGAGCTGTTTTTT. Its protein product is CASSDRLAGAGELFF.